What follows describes a single T cell receptor beta chain. Antigen unknown. The data are from a study of response to subunit inactivated influenza vaccine. Findings of the study overall: Authors proposed each seasonal influenza vaccination draws in few new T cells.

Germline V lookup: CDR1 MDHEN, CDR2 SYDVKM. The V end was cut by 7 bases, the J end by 4 bases, with 19 bases between. This CDR3 is built from 15 residues. TCRdb fed the RT-PCR reads into MiXCR, producing one record per CDR3 protein. The sample includes 650,000 to 800,000 distinct CDR3 sequences, around 20% of them seen just once. The sequence was collected from a man aged 45-65 years who received an inactivated influenza vaccine. The sample here was PBMCs from blood, taken about 5 days after vaccination. J is TRBJ1-1 and V is TRBV28, with D possibly being TRBD1 (6 bases). CDR3 DNA sequence: TGTGCCAGCACAATCACAGGGTTTAAGGGCACTGAAGCTTTCTTT. Translation: CASTITGFKGTEAFF.